This T cell receptor (beta chain) is from a study of neoadjuvant anti-PD-1 for oral cavity cancer. Looking at the study overall: Nivolumab at 3 mg/kg was mostly given biweekly, three to four doses, pre-surgery.

Most PBMC samples had roughly 0.5 ug input DNA in six replicates. Data came from immunoSEQ multiplex PCR; TCRdb stores just in-frame clones and leaves some out. The data show 35,000 to 50,000 clones, 65% to 80% seen once. This clone was seen a handful of times. Time point denoted: after neoadjuvant nivolumab, at surgical resection. Patients were newly diagnosed with stage II-IVA oral cavity squamous cell carcinoma without prior systemic or radiation treatment. Blood cells were analyzed directly, without culture or expansion. Specimen: PBMCs, collected after nivolumab (anti-PD-1) treatment. The TCR sequence derives from a person between 35 and 79 years old with oral cavity squamous cell carcinoma.

CDR3 nucleotide sequence: TGTGCCACCCGACAGGGTAACTACGAGCAGTACTTC. Amino acid sequence: CATRQGNYEQYF. V and J are TRBV27 and TRBJ2-7; 7 positions agree with TRBD1. CDR1 is MNHEY and CDR2 is SMNVEV in the germline V gene (reference sequence). CDR3 length equals 12 residues. V shed 10 bases, J shed 3 bases, and the junction held 6 bases outside the gene matches.